The clone carrying this TCR beta chain was detected only a few times. Its antigen remains unidentified. The data belong to a study of T-cell memory formation after mild COVID-19. Study information: Largely, the TCR clusters proved donor specific.

The 5'RACE method, run with constant-segment primers, produced TCR alpha and TCR beta cDNA libraries (carrying sample barcodes and UMIs). TCRdb called the 5' RACE reads again in MiXCR, with one record for every CDR3 protein. The sample gives about 350,000 distinct CDR3 sequences, 28% of which show up once; roughly 12% is in the top ten. Whole-study findings and limits: While clones contracting from day 15 to 85 were balanced between CD4 and CD8, later expanders leaned CD4+. CD4+ clones that contracted lay mainly in CM and EM; CD8+ ones lay in EMRA.

This CDR3 contains 14 residues. Germline V lookup: CDR1 DFQATT, CDR2 SNEGSKA (reference sequence). What was sequenced was PBMCs or a T cell subset sorted from them (not recorded which). The chain employs TRBV20-1 and TRBJ1-1; D ambiguous. This TCR came from an adult woman who had mild COVID-19 (a few samples of this study predate the infection). Cell type and time point are not known. The CDR3 sequence: CSPTSAVLNTEAFF. CDR3 bases: TGCAGCCCCACAAGTGCGGTCTTGAACACTGAAGCTTTCTTT.